Listed below are T cell receptor beta chains from one sample, sequenced in a study of blood T cell repertoires in COVID-19. Sequencing used immunoSEQ multiplex PCR; TCRdb keeps in-frame clones, though not all of them. The table has approximately 180,000 clones, 87% seen once. The sequenced sample was peripheral blood. The receptor set was obtained from a woman aged 50 to 60 with acute or convalescent COVID-19. Both conserved end residues are trimmed from each CDR3. Size is omitted from some rows. Given values are once, few, many or a class for expanded clones.

TRBJ2-3 | . | TRBV30 | 10 | AWSGQVDTQY
TRBJ1-2 | . | TRBV10-3 | 12 | AIRTGGSNYGYT
TRBJ1-1 | . | TRBV19 | 15 | ASSKAGIQGMNTEAF
TRBJ1-5 | few | TRBV2 | 15 | ASSALGPGNSNQPQH
TRBJ1-1 | . | TRBV11-2 | 13 | ASSEPRGRNTEAF
TRBJ2-5 | . | TRBV12-5 | 14 | ASGLGASGRSETQY
TRBJ2-6 | . | TRBV24-1 | 15 | ATSGTTQFSGANVLT
TRBJ1-1 | . | TRBV12-3/TRBV12-4 | 10 | AGQERGTEAF
TRBJ1-3 | . | TRBV29-1 | 13 | SVEDPRSSGNTIY
TRBJ2-1 | . | TRBV7-2 | 13 | ASSSQPSSYNEQF
TRBJ1-1 | . | TRBV7-9 | 11 | ASSPNRQLEAF
TRBJ2-3 | . | TRBV9 | 13 | ASSVRGASTDTQY
TRBJ1-5 | . | TRBV7-2 | 14 | ASSLGDNLSNQPQH
TRBJ2-5 | . | TRBV10-3 | 16 | AISDRGASGGFQETQY
TRBJ2-7 | . | TRBV18 | 14 | ASSSESTGGVYEQY
TRBJ2-7 | . | TRBV18 | 13 | ASSRLAGSAYEQY
TRBJ2-1 | . | TRBV6-1 | 14 | ASSDLSASSYNEQF
TRBJ2-7 | . | TRBV12-5 | 12 | ASGLGQSFYEQY
TRBJ1-6 | . | TRBV30 | 12 | AWSGDRLNSPLH
TRBJ2-3 | . | TRBV24-1 | 14 | ATSDPKGPAPNTQY
TRBJ1-2 | . | TRBV7-9 | 12 | ASSFTQGSSGYT
TRBJ1-4 | . | TRBV6-5 | 11 | ASAAGANEKLF
TRBJ2-2 | . | TRBV5-4 | 13 | ASSLGREGTGELF
TRBJ2-3 | . | TRBV24-1 | 14 | ATSDLRTGGADTQY
TRBJ2-7 | . | TRBV5-1 | 13 | ASSVAGASLPRKD
TRBJ2-3 | few | TRBV6-2/TRBV6-3 | 14 | ASSSLRGQSPDTQY
TRBJ1-1 | many | TRBV28 | 9 | ASSVSTEAF
TRBJ1-6 | . | TRBV18 | 15 | ASSPPEVGGLPSPLH
TRBJ1-3 | . | TRBV7-2 | 13 | ASSLAFRGGNTIY
TRBJ2-1 | . | TRBV4-1 | 12 | ASSQDSGLREQF
TRBJ2-7 | . | TRBV13 | 13 | ASSVSGTGGYEQY
TRBJ1-4 | . | TRBV9 | 14 | ASSAQQGRGVEKLF
TRBJ2-2 | . | TRBV3-1/TRBV3-2 | 13 | ASALTGMNTGELF
TRBJ1-5 | . | TRBV19 | 15 | ASSINGFIRSNQPQH
TRBJ2-1 | few | TRBV7-2 | 12 | ASSLGGTGNEQF
TRBJ1-2 | . | TRBV7-9 | 13 | ASTQLGTENYGYT
TRBJ2-3 | . | TRBV23-1 | 17 | ASSQFPVGRAPLTDTQY
TRBJ2-3 | . | TRBV29-1 | 12 | SAGQGKGTDTQY
TRBJ2-7 | once | TRBV7-8 | 11 | ASSSPGGWEQY
TRBJ1-3 | . | TRBV7-9 | 13 | ASSPDSTSGNTIY
TRBJ1-6 | . | TRBV9 | 14 | ASSVDRTGENSPLH
TRBJ1-2 | . | TRBV24-1 | 12 | ATSDPGQNYGYT
TRBJ2-7 | few | TRBV6-5 | 12 | ASSFGTEGYEQY
TRBJ2-3 | few | TRBV2 | 10 | ASSASSDTQY
TRBJ2-5 | . | TRBV19 | 14 | ASSVGLWTRQETQY
TRBJ2-1 | . | TRBV28 | 13 | ASSFRLAPNNEQF
TRBJ2-5 | . | TRBV3-1/TRBV3-2 | 12 | ASSLGPQGETQY
TRBJ2-3 | . | TRBV11-2 | 15 | ASSLGLGLAVTDTQY